A selection of T cell receptor beta chains follows, all from one sample in a study of blood T cell repertoires in COVID-19. Sequencing used immunoSEQ multiplex PCR; TCRdb keeps in-frame clones, though not all of them. Of some 150,000 clones listed, about four fifths are singletons. Specimen: peripheral blood. The receptors were sampled from a woman of 80 years or more with acute or convalescent COVID-19. The CDR3 runs from the conserved cysteine through the conserved F or W. A D gene is named only where the DNA matches it firmly. The size field is filled for only some rows; it gives once, few, many or a size class.

clone_size	d_call	v_call	j_call	cdr3_aa	cdr3_nt
NA	NA	TRBV3-1/TRBV3-2	TRBJ2-3	CASSLLDTQYF	TGTGCCAGCAGCCTTCTGGATACGCAGTATTTT
NA	TRBD1	TRBV18	TRBJ2-7	CASSPTGQGSYEQYF	TGTGCCAGCTCACCTACGGGACAGGGTTCCTACGAGCAGTACTTC
NA	TRBD1	TRBV7-2	TRBJ1-1	CASSLWGAGGTEAFF	TGTGCCAGCAGCCTCTGGGGGGCAGGGGGCACTGAAGCTTTCTTT
NA	NA	TRBV12-3/TRBV12-4	TRBJ1-2	CASSLEGTGYTF	TGTGCCAGCAGTTTGGAGGGGACCGGCTACACCTTC
NA	NA	TRBV6-2/TRBV6-3	TRBJ2-1	CASSTRLGRSYNEQFF	TGTGCCAGCAGTACGCGTCTAGGGAGATCCTACAATGAGCAGTTCTTC
NA	NA	TRBV4-2	TRBJ2-7	CASSQESGQYYEQYF	TGTGCCAGCAGCCAAGAATCCGGACAGTACTACGAGCAGTACTTC
NA	TRBD1	TRBV4-1	TRBJ1-2	CASSPGQGDYGYTF	TGCGCCAGCAGCCCCGGACAGGGAGACTATGGCTACACCTTC
NA	NA	TRBV4-3	TRBJ1-5	CASSQDSNQPQHF	TGCGCCAGCAGCCAAGATTCAAATCAGCCCCAGCATTTT
NA	NA	TRBV12-5	TRBJ2-7	CANEGYEQYF	TGTGCTAATGAGGGATACGAGCAGTACTTC
NA	NA	TRBV15	TRBJ2-5	CATSSPQGLRETQYF	TGTGCCACCAGCAGCCCACAGGGATTGCGGGAGACCCAGTACTTC
NA	TRBD1	TRBV6-5	TRBJ1-2	CASSRDRVENGYTF	TGTGCCAGCAGTAGAGACAGGGTGGAGAATGGCTACACCTTC
NA	TRBD2	TRBV2	TRBJ2-1	CASRGLAGSPSYNEQFF	TGTGCCAGCAGGGGACTAGCGGGTTCCCCCTCCTACAATGAGCAGTTCTTC
NA	NA	TRBV27	TRBJ2-2	CASSSTDRITGELFF	TGTGCCAGCAGTTCGACGGACAGAATAACCGGGGAGCTGTTTTTT
NA	NA	TRBV24-1	TRBJ2-2	CATSDDRLGTGELFF	TGTGCCACCAGTGACGACAGGCTTGGAACCGGGGAGCTGTTTTTT
NA	TRBD2	TRBV5-1	TRBJ2-7	CASSLLSGPDYEQYF	TGCGCCAGCAGCTTACTTAGCGGGCCTGATTACGAGCAGTACTTC
NA	TRBD1	TRBV10-3	TRBJ1-1	CAITQGTGNTEAFF	TGTGCCATCACACAAGGGACAGGGAACACTGAAGCTTTCTTT
NA	TRBD2	TRBV3-1/TRBV3-2	TRBJ2-3	CASSLSSGGDTQYF	TGTGCCAGCAGCCTTTCATCGGGGGGAGATACGCAGTATTTT
once	NA	TRBV5-6	TRBJ1-6	CASSRSGTTVYNSPLHF	TGTGCCAGCAGCCGTTCCGGGACAACGGTTTATAATTCACCCCTCCACTTT
NA	NA	TRBV21-1	TRBJ1-5	CASSKEQGDQPQHF	TGTGCCAGCAGCAAAGAACAGGGAGATCAGCCCCAGCATTTT
few	NA	TRBV3-1/TRBV3-2	TRBJ1-1	CASSHAGSTTEAFF	TGTGCCAGCAGCCACGCAGGCTCGACCACTGAAGCTTTCTTT
NA	TRBD1	TRBV10-3	TRBJ1-6	CASLGQGNSPLHF	TGTGCCAGCTTGGGACAGGGTAATTCACCCCTCCACTTT
NA	NA	TRBV10-3	TRBJ2-3	CAISDSTDTQYF	TGTGCCATCAGTGATAGTACAGATACGCAGTATTTT
few	NA	TRBV5-1	TRBJ1-1	CASSLWKQGEGTEAFF	TGCGCCAGCAGCTTGTGGAAACAGGGAGAGGGCACTGAAGCTTTCTTT
NA	TRBD1	TRBV5-1	TRBJ2-3	CASSSDRADTQYF	TGCGCCAGCAGCTCCGACAGGGCAGATACGCAGTATTTT
NA	TRBD2	TRBV6-5	TRBJ2-3	CASARLAGELDTQYF	TGTGCCAGCGCCAGACTAGCGGGCGAACTAGATACGCAGTATTTT
NA	NA	TRBV7-8	TRBJ1-6	CAIRDGAGDNSPLHF	TGTGCGATAAGGGATGGGGCAGGGGACAATTCACCCCTCCACTTT